Listed here are 9 T cell receptor beta chains from one sample, sequenced in a study of blood T cell repertoires in COVID-19. TCRdb's table, derived via immunoSEQ multiplex PCR, lists solely in-frame clones and lacks some. The profile shows over 200,000 clones, roughly 87% of them singletons. Sequencing was done on a sample of peripheral blood. The receptors come from a man aged 35-49 years with active or convalescent COVID-19.

J is TRBJ2-3 and V is TRBV7-3; 7 bases fit TRBD2. The trim removed 0 bases at V and 3 bases at J, leaving 6 bases unmatched. Germline V gene data show CDR1 as SGHTA and CDR2 as FQGTGA. This CDR3 has 16 residues. CDR3 sequence (DNA): TGTGCCAGCAGCTTAACCGGGATGGGAGGGACAGATACGCAGTATTTT. As protein: CASSLTGMGGTDTQYF.

The V gene is TRBV30, the J gene TRBJ1-2; 10 bases are shared with TRBD1. The CDR3 consists of 12 residues. Per germline, CDR1 GTSNPN and CDR2 SVGIG (reference sequence). The J segment lost 4 bases and the V segment lost 5 bases, leaving 1 base of the junction unmatched. The CDR3 loop reads CAWGQGVYGYTF. CDR3 nucleotide sequence: TGTGCCTGGGGACAGGGGGTCTATGGCTACACCTTC.

The CDR3 DNA reads TGTGCCAGCAGCCAAGGTCTCCCGGAGGTAGCGGGGGAGTCCTACGAGCAGTACTTC. The encoded protein is CASSQGLPEVAGESYEQYF. This chain uses TRBV3-1 (or the pseudogene TRBV3-2) with TRBJ2-7; 9 bases match TRBD2. The CDR3 is 19 amino acids. Germline CDR1 reads LGHDT; CDR2 reads YNNKEL (reference sequence). V was pared by 1 base and J by 1 base, with 14 bases of the junction left unmatched.

This clone was observed a few times. The rearrangement joins TRBV5-1 to TRBJ1-2, with TRBD1 as a possible D gene (6 bases). Germline V gene data show CDR1 as SGHRS and CDR2 as YFSETQ. Between the trimmed V and J ends, which lost 7 bases and 8 bases, there was a span of 24 bases. CDR3 length: 15 amino acids. CDR3 nucleotides: TGCGCCAGCTCCTCCGACAGGTCTATCGCCGGGGGCTACACCTTC. As protein: CASSSDRSIAGGYTF.

The chain joins TRBV18 to TRBJ1-1, with 8 bases fitting TRBD1. V lost 8 bases to trimming and J lost 5 bases; unmatched junction nucleotides: 10. In germline, CDR1 is KGHSH, CDR2 LQKENI. The CDR3 is made up of 14 amino acids. DNA for the CDR3: TGTGCCAGCCGACCATCAGGGGGCGGAACTGAAGCTTTCTTT. It specifies CASRPSGGGTEAFF.

This chain joins TRBV10-3 and TRBJ2-1; D not resolved. This CDR3 has 13 amino acids. Germline-derived CDR1 and CDR2 are ENHRY and SYGVKD. V was shortened by 2 bases and J by 3 bases, with 5 bases between the two germline ends. In DNA form, the CDR3 reads TGTGCCATCAGTGAGATGAGCTACAATGAGCAGTTCTTC. Its protein product is CAISEMSYNEQFF.

The chain carries TRBV5-1 and TRBJ2-7; TRBD2 matches at 10 bases. Germline lookup yields CDR1 SGHRS and CDR2 YFSETQ. The CDR3 sequence is 15 residues long. Unmatched junction bases numbered 9, after V lost 5 bases and J lost 4 bases. The CDR3: CASRYGLAEVYEQYF. The DNA of the CDR3 is TGCGCCAGCAGATATGGACTAGCGGAGGTTTACGAGCAGTACTTC.

This rearrangement joins TRBV5-6 to TRBJ1-2; D gene unclear. V was shortened by 0 bases and J by 5 bases, with 14 bases between the two germline ends. This CDR3 comprises 15 residues. Germline CDR1 and CDR2: SGHDT and YYEEEE. The CDR3 DNA is TGTGCCAGCAGCTTGGGGGCAGCGGAGTGGTATGGCTACACCTTC. Translation: CASSLGAAEWYGYTF.

The V and J genes are TRBV18 and TRBJ1-2, with D tentatively TRBD1 (5 bases). Germline CDR1 KGHSH, CDR2 LQKENI. V was pared by 5 bases and J by 4 bases, with 11 bases between. This CDR3 is built from 13 residues. The CDR3 protein is CASSRDSAYGYTF. CDR3 DNA: TGTGCCAGCTCAAGGGACTCAGCCTATGGCTACACCTTC.